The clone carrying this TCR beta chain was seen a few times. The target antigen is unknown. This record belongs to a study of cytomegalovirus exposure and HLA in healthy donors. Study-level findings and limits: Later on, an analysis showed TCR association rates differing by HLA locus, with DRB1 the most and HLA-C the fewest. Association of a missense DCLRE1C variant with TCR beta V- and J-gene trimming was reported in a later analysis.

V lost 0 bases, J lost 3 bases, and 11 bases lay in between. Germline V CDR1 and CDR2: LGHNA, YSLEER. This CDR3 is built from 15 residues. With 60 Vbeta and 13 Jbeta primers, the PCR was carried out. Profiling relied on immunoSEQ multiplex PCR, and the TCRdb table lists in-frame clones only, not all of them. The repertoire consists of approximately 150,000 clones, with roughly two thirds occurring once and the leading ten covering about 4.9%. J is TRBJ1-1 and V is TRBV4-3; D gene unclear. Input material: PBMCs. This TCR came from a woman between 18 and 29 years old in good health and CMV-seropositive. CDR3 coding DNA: TGCGCCAGCAGCCAAGATCTAACGAGGCACACTGAAGCTTTCTTT. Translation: CASSQDLTRHTEAFF.